The clone carrying this T cell receptor beta chain was counted only a few times. Its antigen remains unidentified. Compared with germline, one end of the junction differs, possibly owing to a read error. The data originate from a study of blood T cells in healthy people across ages. The study, taken as a whole, reports: Comparison with aged donors showed that long-lived donors had more naive CD4+ cells and higher diversity. Estimated diversity that came from one million T cells was considered an underestimate.

A sample-barcoded 5' primer and a J-beta primer mix were used in a second PCR of about 7 to 12 cycles. With 12 random nucleotides, a template-switch adaptor tagged each individual cDNA molecule. Each CDR3 protein gets one entry after TCRdb re-called the 5' RACE reads with MiXCR. The sample holds fewer than 1 million distinct CDR3 sequences, more than 40% seen once. The sample taken for sequencing was blood. The sequence came from a man in his sixties in good health.

In DNA form, the CDR3 reads TGTGCTAGCAGCCGAGACAGAACTAGCACAGATACGCAGTATTTT. This codes for CASSRDRTSTDTQYF. The V gene is TRBV7-8, the J gene TRBJ2-3; possible D gene TRBD1, 5 bases. Germline CDR1 is SGHVS and CDR2 is FQNEAQ. This CDR3 region has 15 residues.